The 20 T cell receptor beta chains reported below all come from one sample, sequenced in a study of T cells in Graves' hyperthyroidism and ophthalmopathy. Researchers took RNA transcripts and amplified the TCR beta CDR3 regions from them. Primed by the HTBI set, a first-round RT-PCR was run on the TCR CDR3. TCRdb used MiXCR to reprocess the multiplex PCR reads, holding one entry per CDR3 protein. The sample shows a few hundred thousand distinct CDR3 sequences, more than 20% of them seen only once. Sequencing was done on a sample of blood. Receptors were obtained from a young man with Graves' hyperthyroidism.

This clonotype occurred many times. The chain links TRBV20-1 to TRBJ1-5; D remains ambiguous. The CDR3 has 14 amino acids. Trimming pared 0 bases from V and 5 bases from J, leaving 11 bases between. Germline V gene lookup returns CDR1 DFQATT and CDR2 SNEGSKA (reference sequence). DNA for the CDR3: TGCAGTGCTAGAGATAGAGACATCTATCAGCCCCAGCATTTT. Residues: CSARDRDIYQPQHF.

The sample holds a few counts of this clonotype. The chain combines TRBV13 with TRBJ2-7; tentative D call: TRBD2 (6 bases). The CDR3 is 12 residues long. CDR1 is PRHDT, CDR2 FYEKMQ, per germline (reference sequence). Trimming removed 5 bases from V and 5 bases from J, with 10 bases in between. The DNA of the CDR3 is TGTGCCAGCAGCACCCGGGGGAACGAGCAGTACTTC. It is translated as CASSTRGNEQYF.

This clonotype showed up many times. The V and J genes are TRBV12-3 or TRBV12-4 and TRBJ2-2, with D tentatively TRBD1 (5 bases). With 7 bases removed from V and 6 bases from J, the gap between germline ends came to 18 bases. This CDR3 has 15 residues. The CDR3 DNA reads TGTGCCAGCACCCTTAGTCCAGGGAAAGCCGGGGAGCTGTTTTTT. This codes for CASTLSPGKAGELFF.

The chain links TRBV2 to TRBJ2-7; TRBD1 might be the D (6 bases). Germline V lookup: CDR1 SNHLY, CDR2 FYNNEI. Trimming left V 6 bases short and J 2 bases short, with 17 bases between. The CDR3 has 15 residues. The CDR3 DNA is TGTGCCAGCAGCCCCTCCAACAGGGAAACCTACGAGCAGTACTTC. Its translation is CASSPSNRETYEQYF.

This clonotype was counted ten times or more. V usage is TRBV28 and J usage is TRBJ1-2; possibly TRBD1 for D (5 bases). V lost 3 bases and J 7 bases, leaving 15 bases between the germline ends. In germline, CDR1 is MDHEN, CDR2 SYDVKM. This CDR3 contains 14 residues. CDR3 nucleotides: TGTGCCAGCAGTTTGCCAGGGTTAACTCCTGGCTACACCTTC. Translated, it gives CASSLPGLTPGYTF.

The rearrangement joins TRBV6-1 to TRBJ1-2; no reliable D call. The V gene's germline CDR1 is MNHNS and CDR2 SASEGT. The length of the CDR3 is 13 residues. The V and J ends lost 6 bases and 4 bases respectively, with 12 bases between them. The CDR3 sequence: CASRSELLYGYTF. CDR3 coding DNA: TGTGCCAGCAGGTCAGAATTACTCTATGGCTACACCTTC.

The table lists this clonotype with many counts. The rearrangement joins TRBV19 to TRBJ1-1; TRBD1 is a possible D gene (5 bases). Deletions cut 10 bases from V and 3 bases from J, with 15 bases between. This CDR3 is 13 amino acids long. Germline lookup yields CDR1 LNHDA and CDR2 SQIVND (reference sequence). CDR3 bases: TGTGCCACCCAACGGGGCCGAGACACTGAAGCTTTCTTT. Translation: CATQRGRDTEAFF. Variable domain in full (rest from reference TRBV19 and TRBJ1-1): DGGITQSPKYLFRKEGQNVTLSCEQNLNHDAMYWYRQDPGQGLRLIYYSQIVNDFQKGDIAEGYSVSREKKESFPLTVTSAQKNPTAFYLCATQRGRDTEAFFGQGTRLTVV.

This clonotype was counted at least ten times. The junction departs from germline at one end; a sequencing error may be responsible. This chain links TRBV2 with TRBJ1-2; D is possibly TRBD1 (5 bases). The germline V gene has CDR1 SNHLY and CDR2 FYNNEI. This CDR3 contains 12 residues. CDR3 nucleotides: TGTGCCAGCAGTGTGGGCCTTCAGGGATCCTACTTC. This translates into CASSVGLQGSYF. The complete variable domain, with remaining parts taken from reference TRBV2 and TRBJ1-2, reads EPEVTQTPSHQVTQMGQEVILRCVPISNHLYFYWYRQILGQKVEFLVSFYNNEISEKSEIFDDQFSVERPDGSNFTLKIRSTKLEDSAMYFCASSVGLQGSYFGSGTRLTVV.

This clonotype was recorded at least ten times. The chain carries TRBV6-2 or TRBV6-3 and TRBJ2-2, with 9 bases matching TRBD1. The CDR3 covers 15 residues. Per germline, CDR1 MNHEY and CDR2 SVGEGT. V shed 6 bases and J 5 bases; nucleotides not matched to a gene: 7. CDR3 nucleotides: TGTGCCAGCAGGCTACAGGGGGCGGATACCGGGGAGCTGTTTTTT. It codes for CASRLQGADTGELFF.

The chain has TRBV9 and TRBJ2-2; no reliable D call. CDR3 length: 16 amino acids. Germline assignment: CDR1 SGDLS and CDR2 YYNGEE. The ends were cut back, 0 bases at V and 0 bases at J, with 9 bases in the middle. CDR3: CASSVGAAANTGELFF. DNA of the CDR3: TGTGCCAGCAGCGTAGGGGCAGCCGCGAACACCGGGGAGCTGTTTTTT.

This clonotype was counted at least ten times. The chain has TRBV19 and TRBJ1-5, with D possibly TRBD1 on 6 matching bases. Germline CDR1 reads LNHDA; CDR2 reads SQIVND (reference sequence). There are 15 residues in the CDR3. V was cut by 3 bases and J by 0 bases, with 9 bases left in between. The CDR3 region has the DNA TGTGCCAGTAGTATCCAACAGGGTAGCAATCAGCCCCAGCATTTT. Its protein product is CASSIQQGSNQPQHF.

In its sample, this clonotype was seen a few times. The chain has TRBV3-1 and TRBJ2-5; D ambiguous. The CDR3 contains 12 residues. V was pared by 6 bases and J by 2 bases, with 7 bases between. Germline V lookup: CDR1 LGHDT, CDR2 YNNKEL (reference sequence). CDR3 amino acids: CASSHRQETQYF. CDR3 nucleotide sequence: TGTGCCAGCAGTCATAGACAAGAGACCCAGTACTTC.

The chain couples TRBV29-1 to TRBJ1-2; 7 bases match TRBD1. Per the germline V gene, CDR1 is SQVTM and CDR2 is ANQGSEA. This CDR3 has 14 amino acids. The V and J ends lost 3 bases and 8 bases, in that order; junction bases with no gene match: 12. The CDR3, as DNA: TGCAGCGTTGACGGGACAGCCTTTCCAGGGGGCTACACCTTC. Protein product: CSVDGTAFPGGYTF.

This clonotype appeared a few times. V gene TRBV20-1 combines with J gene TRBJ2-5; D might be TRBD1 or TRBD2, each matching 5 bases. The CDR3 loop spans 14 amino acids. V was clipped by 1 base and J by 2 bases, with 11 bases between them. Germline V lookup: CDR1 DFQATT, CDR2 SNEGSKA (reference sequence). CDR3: CSARVPGPQETQYF. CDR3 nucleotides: TGCAGTGCTAGAGTACCGGGGCCTCAAGAGACCCAGTACTTC.

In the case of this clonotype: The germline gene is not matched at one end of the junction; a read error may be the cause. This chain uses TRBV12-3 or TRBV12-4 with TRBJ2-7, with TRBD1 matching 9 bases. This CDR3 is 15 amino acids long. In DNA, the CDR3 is TGTGCCAACAGTAAGGGGGGACAGGGATTCCACGAGCAGTACTTC. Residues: CANSKGGQGFHEQYF.

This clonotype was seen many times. The CDR3 reads CASQEGVGTEAFF. DNA of the CDR3: TGTGCCAGTCAAGAGGGGGTGGGAACTGAAGCTTTCTTT. The chain combines TRBV27 with TRBJ1-1; possibly TRBD1 for D (6 bases). Deletions cut 9 bases from V and 5 bases from J, with 16 bases between. From germline, CDR1 is MNHEY and CDR2 SMNVEV (reference sequence). CDR3 length: 13 residues.

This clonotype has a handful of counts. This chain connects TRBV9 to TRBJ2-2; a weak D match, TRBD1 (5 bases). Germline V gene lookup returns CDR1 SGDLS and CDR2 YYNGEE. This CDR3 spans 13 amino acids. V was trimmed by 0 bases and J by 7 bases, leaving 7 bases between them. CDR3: CASSVGQLGELFF. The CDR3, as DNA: TGTGCCAGCAGCGTAGGACAGCTCGGGGAGCTGTTTTTT.

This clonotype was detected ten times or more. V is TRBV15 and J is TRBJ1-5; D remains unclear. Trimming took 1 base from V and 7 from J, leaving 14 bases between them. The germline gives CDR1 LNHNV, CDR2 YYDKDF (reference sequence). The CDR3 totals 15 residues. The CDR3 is CATSRGRGSGQPQHF. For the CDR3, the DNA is TGTGCCACCAGCAGAGGACGAGGGAGTGGACAGCCCCAGCATTTT.

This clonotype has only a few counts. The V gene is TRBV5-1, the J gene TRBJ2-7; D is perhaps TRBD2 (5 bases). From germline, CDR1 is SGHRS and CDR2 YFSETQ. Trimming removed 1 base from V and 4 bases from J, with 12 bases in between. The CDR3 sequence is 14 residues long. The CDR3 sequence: CASSLITGWYEQYF. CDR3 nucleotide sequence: TGCGCCAGCAGCTTGATAACGGGATGGTACGAGCAGTACTTC.

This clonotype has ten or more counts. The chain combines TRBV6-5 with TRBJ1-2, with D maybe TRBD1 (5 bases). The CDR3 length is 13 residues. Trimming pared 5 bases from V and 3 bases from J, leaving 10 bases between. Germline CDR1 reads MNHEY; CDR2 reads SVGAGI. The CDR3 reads CASSTDRYYGYTF. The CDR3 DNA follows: TGTGCCAGCAGTACCGACAGATACTATGGCTACACCTTC.